The text below deals with one T cell receptor (beta chain). This sample is part of a study of blood T cell repertoires in COVID-19. Study at large: Sites in the United States, Italy and Spain provided acute and convalescent COVID-19 samples.

In the original workflow: From reference gene primer amplification, estimates of nucleated cell counts were derived. Generated by immunoSEQ multiplex PCR, the TCRdb table keeps only in-frame clones and is missing some. The D gene and trimming were derived from the DNA, and the V and J assignments and clone size from that table. The sample has 250,000 to 300,000 clones, 89% seen once. The CDR3 runs to 13 residues. The V end lost 10 bases, the J end lost 4 bases, and 16 bases lay between the germline ends. Germline CDR1 is MNHEY and CDR2 is SVGAGI. This TCR came from a man over 45 with acute or convalescent COVID-19. The rearrangement uses TRBV6-5 and TRBJ1-1; D gene unclear. Sequenced: peripheral blood. Written as DNA, the CDR3 is TGTGCCACACACGATGACGGGTTCACTGAAGCTTTCTTT. This gives the protein CATHDDGFTEAFF.